This record looks at one T cell receptor beta chain sequence and its context. Its antigen is not identified. The record originates from a study of cytomegalovirus exposure and HLA in healthy donors. The PCR had 60 Vbeta and 13 Jbeta primers. Libraries were prepared by immunoSEQ multiplex PCR; TCRdb keeps only in-frame clonotypes and omits some of them. Found here are some 91,000 clones, more than 75% of them singletons; the top ten hold approximately 0.8%. Study observations and caveats: A few CMV-associated chains proved CMV antigen-specific in vitro. A link between a missense DCLRE1C variant and TCR beta V- and J-gene trimming emerged from a later analysis.

Germline V gives CDR1 LNHNV, CDR2 YYDKDF (reference sequence). This CDR3 has 16 residues. V was shortened by 5 bases and J by 5 bases, with 21 bases between the two germline ends. This TCR was sampled from a woman aged 60-70 years in good health and CMV-seronegative. Sequenced material: PBMCs. The chain is built from TRBV15 and TRBJ1-1; TRBD1 might be the D (6 bases). This CDR3 is CATSDLTGTLGTEAFF. The CDR3 bases are TGTGCCACCAGCGACCTAACAGGGACGTTGGGGACTGAAGCTTTCTTT.